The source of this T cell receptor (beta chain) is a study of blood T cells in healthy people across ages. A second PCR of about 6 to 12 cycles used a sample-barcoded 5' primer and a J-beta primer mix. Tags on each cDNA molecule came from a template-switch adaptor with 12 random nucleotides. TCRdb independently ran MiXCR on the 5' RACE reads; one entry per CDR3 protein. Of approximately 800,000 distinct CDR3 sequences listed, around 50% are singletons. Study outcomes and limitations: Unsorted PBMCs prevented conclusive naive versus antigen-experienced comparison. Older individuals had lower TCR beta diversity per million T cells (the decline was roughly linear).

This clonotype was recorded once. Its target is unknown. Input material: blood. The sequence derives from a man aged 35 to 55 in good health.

CDR3 sequence (DNA): TGTGCCAGCAGCTTCGGAATGACAACAGGGGGGAACATTCAGTACTTC. Translating it yields CASSFGMTTGGNIQYF. J is TRBJ2-4 and V is TRBV7-2, with 8 bases lining up with TRBD1. V shed 3 bases and J 7 bases; nucleotides not matched to a gene: 11. The CDR3 consists of 16 residues. In germline, CDR1 is SGHTA, CDR2 FQGNSA.